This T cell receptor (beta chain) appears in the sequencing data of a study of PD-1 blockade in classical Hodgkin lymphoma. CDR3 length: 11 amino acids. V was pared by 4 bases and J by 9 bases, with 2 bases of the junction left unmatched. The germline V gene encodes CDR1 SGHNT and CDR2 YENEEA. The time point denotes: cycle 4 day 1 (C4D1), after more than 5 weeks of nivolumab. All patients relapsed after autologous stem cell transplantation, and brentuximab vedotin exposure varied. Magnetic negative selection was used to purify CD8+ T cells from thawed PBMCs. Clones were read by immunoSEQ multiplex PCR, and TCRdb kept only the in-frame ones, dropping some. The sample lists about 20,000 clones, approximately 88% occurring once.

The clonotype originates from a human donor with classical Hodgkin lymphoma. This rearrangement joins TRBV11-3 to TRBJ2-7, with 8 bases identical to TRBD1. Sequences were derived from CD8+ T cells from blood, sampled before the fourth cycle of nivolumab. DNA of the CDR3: TGTGCCAGCAGCTCCACAGGGGGGCAGTACTTC. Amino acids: CASSSTGGQYF.